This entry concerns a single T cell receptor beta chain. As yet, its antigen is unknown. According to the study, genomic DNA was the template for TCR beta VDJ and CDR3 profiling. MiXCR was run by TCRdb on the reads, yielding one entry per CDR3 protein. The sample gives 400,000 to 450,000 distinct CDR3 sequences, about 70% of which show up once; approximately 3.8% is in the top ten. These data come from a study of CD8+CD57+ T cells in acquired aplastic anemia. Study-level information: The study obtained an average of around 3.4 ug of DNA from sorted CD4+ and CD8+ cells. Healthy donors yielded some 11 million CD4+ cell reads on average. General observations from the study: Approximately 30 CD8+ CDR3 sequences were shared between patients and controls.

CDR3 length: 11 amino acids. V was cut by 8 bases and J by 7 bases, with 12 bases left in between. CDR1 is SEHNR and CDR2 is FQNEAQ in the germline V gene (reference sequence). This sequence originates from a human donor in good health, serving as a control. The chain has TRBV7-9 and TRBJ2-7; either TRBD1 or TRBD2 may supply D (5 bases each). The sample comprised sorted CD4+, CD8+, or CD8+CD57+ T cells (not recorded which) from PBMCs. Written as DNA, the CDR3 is TGTGCCAGCTTGGGGACGCGAGAGCAGTACTTC. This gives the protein CASLGTREQYF.